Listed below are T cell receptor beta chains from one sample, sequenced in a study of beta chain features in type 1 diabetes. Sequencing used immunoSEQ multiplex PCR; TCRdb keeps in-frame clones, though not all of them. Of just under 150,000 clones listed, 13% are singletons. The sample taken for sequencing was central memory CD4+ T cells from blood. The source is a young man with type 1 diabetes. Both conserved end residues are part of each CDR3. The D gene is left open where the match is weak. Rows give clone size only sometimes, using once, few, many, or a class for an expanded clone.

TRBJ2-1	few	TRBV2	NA	TGTGCCAGCAGTGAAACGAAGGCCGGGTTCTTC	CASSETKAGFF
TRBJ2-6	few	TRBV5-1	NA	TGCGCCAGCAGCTTGGGGGCAGTCAGCTCTGGGGCCAACGTCCTGACTTTC	CASSLGAVSSGANVLTF
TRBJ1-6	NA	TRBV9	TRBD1	TGTGCCAGCAGCGGGGGACAGGGGTCGACCTCACCCCTCCACTTT	CASSGGQGSTSPLHF
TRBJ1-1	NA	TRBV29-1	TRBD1	TGCAGCGTTGAAGGGGCGACAGGGGCGAACACTGAAGCTTTCTTT	CSVEGATGANTEAFF
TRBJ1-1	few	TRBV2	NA	TGTGCCAGCAGGGTTCTAGACAAGAACACTGAAGCTTTCTTT	CASRVLDKNTEAFF
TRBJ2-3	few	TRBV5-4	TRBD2	TGTGCCAGCAGCTGGGCGTCTAGCGGGGGAAGAGGGGGAGATACGCAGTATTTT	CASSWASSGGRGGDTQYF
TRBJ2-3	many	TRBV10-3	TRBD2	TGTGCCACTAGCGGGGAATCAGATACGCAGTATTTT	CATSGESDTQYF
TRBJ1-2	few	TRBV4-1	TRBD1	TGCGCCAGCAGCCCGACAGGGGGCAACTATGGCTACACCTTC	CASSPTGGNYGYTF
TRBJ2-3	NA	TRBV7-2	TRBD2	TGTGCCAGCACCCCGATGGTCGGGAGGAGCACAGATACGCAGTATTTT	CASTPMVGRSTDTQYF
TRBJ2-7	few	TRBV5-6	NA	TGTGCCAGCAGCTTCATTAACTACGAGCAGTACTTC	CASSFINYEQYF
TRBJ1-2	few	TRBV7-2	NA	TGTGCCAGCAGCTCTAAGACAAACTATGGCTACACCTTC	CASSSKTNYGYTF
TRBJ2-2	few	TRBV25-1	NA	TGTGCCAGCAGTGGGGTATGGGGGACGGCCGCCGGGGAGCTGTTTTTT	CASSGVWGTAAGELFF
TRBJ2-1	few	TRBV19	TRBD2	TGTGCCAGTAGTATTATAGCGGGGGAGCAGTTCTTC	CASSIIAGEQFF
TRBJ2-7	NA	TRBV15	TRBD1	TGTGCCACCAGCATAAACAGGGGATCCTACGAGCAGTACTTC	CATSINRGSYEQYF
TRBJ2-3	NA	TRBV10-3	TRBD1	TGTGCCAGCAGTTACGGGACAGGGGCAGATACGCAGTATTTT	CASSYGTGADTQYF
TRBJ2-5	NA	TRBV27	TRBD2	TGTGCCAGCAGGCTAGCGGCTTTGGGGACCCAGTACTTC	CASRLAALGTQYF
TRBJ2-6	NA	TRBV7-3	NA	TGTGCCAGCAGCTCCCTCCCCGGTGGGGCAGACTCTGGGGCCAACGTCCTGACTTTC	CASSSLPGGADSGANVLTF
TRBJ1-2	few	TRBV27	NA	TGTGCCAGCAGTTGGGGAGCGGGGGCCTATGGCTACACCTTC	CASSWGAGAYGYTF
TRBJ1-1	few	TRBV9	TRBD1	TGTGCCAGCAGTCCCTCCCCCGACAGGGGGGGGAACACTGAAGCTTTCTTT	CASSPSPDRGGNTEAFF
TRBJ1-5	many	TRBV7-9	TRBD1	TGTGCCAGCAGCTTAGGACAGGGGATGAATCAGCCCCAGCATTTT	CASSLGQGMNQPQHF
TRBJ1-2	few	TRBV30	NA	TGTGCCTGGAACCCAATCGTCCAGGGGCCCTATGGCTACACCTTC	CAWNPIVQGPYGYTF
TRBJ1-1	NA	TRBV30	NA	TGTGCTTCCGGGACGGTGAACACTGAAGCTTTCTTT	CASGTVNTEAFF
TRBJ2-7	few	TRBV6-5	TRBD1	TGTGCCAGCAGTTACTCGCGACCGGGACAGGGGTACGAGCAGTACTTC	CASSYSRPGQGYEQYF
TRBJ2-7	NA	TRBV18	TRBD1	TGTGCCAGCTCACCGACAGGGGGACTGGGCGAGCAGTACTTC	CASSPTGGLGEQYF
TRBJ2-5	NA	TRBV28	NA	TGTGCCAGCAGTTTGGGGCGGGGGCTCCAAGAGACCCAGTACTTC	CASSLGRGLQETQYF
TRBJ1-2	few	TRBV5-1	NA	TGCGCCAGCAGCTTGCTCCAGGCTAACTATGGCTACACCTTC	CASSLLQANYGYTF
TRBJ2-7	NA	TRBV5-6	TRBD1	TGTGCCAGCAGCCCTCCGGGACAGGGGATCCCCTACGAGCAGTACTTC	CASSPPGQGIPYEQYF
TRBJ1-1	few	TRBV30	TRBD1	TGTGCCTGGAGGCCGGGACAGACTTTGAACACTGAAGCTTTCTTT	CAWRPGQTLNTEAFF
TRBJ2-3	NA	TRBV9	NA	TGTGCCAGCAGCGTAGGGGGAGATACGCAGTATTTT	CASSVGGDTQYF
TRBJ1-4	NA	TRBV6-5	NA	TGTGCCAGCAGTAGTTCCAGGGTTGGCGAAAAACTGTTTTTT	CASSSSRVGEKLFF
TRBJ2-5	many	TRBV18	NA	TGTGCCAGCTCACCTCTTCAAAGTGAGACCCAGTACTTC	CASSPLQSETQYF
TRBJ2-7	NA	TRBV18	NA	TGTGCCAGCTCACCTCAAGAAACGGCTCGGGATGTGCAGTACTTC	CASSPQETARDVQYF
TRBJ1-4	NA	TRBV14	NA	TGTGCCAGCAGCCAAGATTCGGGTCCTTCCGCAAAACTGTTTTTT	CASSQDSGPSAKLFF
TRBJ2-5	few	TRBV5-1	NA	TGCGCCAGCAGCCGCCTCGGGACCAGACAAGAGACCCAGTACTTC	CASSRLGTRQETQYF
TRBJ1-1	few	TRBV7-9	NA	TGTGCCAGCAGCTTAGGTACAGGTATAGCTTTCTTT	CASSLGTGIAFF
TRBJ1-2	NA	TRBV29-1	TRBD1	TGCAGCGTGGGACAGGGGATGGACTATGGCTACACCTTC	CSVGQGMDYGYTF
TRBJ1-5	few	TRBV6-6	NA	TGTGCCAGCAGTTACAGGGGGGAGACGGCCCAGCATTTT	CASSYRGETAQHF
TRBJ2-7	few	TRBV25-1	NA	TGTGCCAGCAGTGAGTATTACGAGCAGTACTTC	CASSEYYEQYF
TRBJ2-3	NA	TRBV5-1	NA	TGCGCCAGCAGCCCGGACGGAGTAACAGATACGCAGTATTTT	CASSPDGVTDTQYF
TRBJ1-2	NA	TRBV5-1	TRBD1	TGCGCCAGCAGCGCCCAGGGGGAGGACTATGGCTACACCTTC	CASSAQGEDYGYTF
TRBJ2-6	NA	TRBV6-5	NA	TGTGCCAGCAGTTACTCTGCCTACTCTGGGGCCAACGTCCTGACTTTC	CASSYSAYSGANVLTF
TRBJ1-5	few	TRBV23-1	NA	TGCGCCAGCAGTCGACGGGCCGGTCAGCCCCAGCATTTT	CASSRRAGQPQHF
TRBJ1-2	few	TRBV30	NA	TGTGCCTGGAGTGTGCGGATGAACTATGGCTACACCTTC	CAWSVRMNYGYTF
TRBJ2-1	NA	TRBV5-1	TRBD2	TGCGCCAGCAGCTTGGTGCTAGCGGGGGCCTACAATGAGCAGTTCTTC	CASSLVLAGAYNEQFF
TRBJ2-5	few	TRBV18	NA	TGTGCCAGCTCACCAAGTCCCCTGGGGACCCAGTACTTC	CASSPSPLGTQYF
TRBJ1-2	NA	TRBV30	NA	TGTGCCTGGAGCGACAGTTACTATGGCTACACCTTC	CAWSDSYYGYTF
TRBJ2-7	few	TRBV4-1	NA	TGCGCCAGCAGCCAATCTCCAGGGACCTACGAGCAGTACTTC	CASSQSPGTYEQYF
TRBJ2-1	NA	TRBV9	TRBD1	TGTGCCAGCAGCCCGAGTGGGGACAGGGAGCAGTTCTTC	CASSPSGDREQFF
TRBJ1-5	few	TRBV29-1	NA	TGCAGCGTCGCCTACGCAGGGGGCAATCAGCCCCAGCATTTT	CSVAYAGGNQPQHF
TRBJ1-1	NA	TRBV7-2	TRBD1	TGTGCCAGCAGCTTAGGAAGCAGGGGGGACACTGAAGCTTTCTTT	CASSLGSRGDTEAFF
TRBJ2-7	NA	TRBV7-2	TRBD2	TGTGCCAGCAGACAAGGGACTAGCGGGGCCTACGAGCAGTACTTC	CASRQGTSGAYEQYF
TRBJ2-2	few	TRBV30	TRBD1	TGTGCCGGGTGGACAGGACCCGGGGAGCTGTTTTTT	CAGWTGPGELFF
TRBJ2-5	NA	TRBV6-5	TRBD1	TGTGCCAGCAGTTCGGGACAGATCCAAGAGACCCAGTACTTC	CASSSGQIQETQYF
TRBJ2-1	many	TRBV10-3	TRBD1	TGTGCCATCAGCTCGGGACAGGGCCGTAATGAGCAGTTCTTC	CAISSGQGRNEQFF
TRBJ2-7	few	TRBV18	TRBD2	TGTGCCAGCTCACCTCTTGCCCCTCTAGCGGGGGGGCCCTACGAGCAGTACTTC	CASSPLAPLAGGPYEQYF
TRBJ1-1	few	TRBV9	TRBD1	TGTGCCAGCGGGTCCGGGACAGTCACTGAAGCTTTCTTT	CASGSGTVTEAFF
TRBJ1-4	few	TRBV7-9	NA	TGTGCCAGCAGCTTAGGTGTCTCAACTAATGAAAAACTGTTTTTT	CASSLGVSTNEKLFF
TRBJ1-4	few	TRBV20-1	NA	TGCAGTGCTGGGGTGGATGAAAAACTGTTTTTT	CSAGVDEKLFF
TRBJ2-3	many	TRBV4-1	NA	TGCGCCAGCAGCCAGAGCCTGGCGGCTAGCACAGATACGCAGTATTTT	CASSQSLAASTDTQYF
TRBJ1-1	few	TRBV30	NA	TGTGCCTGGAGGGACCCGACACCGAACACTGAAGCTTTCTTT	CAWRDPTPNTEAFF